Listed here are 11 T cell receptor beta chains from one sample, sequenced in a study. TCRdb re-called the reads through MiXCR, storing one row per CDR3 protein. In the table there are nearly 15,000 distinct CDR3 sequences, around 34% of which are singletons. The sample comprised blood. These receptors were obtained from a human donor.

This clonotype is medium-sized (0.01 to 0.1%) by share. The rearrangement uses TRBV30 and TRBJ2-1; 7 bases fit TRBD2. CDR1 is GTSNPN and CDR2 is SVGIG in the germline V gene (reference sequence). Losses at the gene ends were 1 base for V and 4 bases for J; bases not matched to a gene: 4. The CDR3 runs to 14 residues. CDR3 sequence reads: CAWSGLAAYNEQFF. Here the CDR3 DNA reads TGTGCCTGGAGTGGTCTAGCGGCTTACAATGAGCAGTTCTTC.

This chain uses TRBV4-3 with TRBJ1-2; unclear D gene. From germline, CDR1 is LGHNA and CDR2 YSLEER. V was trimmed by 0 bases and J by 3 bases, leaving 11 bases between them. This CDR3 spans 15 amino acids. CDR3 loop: CASSQDLGGHYGYTF. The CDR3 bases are TGCGCCAGCAGCCAAGATCTTGGAGGGCACTATGGCTACACCTTC.

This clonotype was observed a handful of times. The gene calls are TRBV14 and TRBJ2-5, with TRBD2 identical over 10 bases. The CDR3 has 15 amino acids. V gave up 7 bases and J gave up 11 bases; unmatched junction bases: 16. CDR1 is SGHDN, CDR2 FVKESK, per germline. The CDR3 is CASTKGLAGDNEQYF. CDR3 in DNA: TGTGCCAGCACCAAGGGTCTAGCGGGAGATAATGAGCAGTACTTC.

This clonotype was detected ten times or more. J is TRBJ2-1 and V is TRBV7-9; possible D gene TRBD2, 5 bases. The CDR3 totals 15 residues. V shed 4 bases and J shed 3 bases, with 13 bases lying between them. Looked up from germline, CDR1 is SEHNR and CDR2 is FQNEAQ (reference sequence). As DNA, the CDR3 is TGTGCCAGCAGCTCCCCAGCGGAACGCTACAATGAGCAGTTCTTC. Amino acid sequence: CASSSPAERYNEQFF.

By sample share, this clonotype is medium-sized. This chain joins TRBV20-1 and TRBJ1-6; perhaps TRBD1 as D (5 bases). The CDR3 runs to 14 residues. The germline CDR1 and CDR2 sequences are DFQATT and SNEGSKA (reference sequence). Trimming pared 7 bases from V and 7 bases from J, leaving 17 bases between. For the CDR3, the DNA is TGCAGTGGAAGAACCGGGACCGGGAATTCACCCCTCCACTTT. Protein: CSGRTGTGNSPLHF.

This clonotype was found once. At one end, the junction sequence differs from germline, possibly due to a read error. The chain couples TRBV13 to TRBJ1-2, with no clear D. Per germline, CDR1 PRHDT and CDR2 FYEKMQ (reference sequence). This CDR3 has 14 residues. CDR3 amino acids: CASSLDTSGYGYNF. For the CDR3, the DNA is TGTGCCAGCAGCTTAGACACTTCAGGCTATGGCTACAACTTC.

CDR3: CAWSGTGASNQPQHF. The CDR3 nucleotides read TGTGCCTGGAGCGGGACAGGGGCGAGCAATCAGCCCCAGCATTTT. The gene calls are TRBV30 and TRBJ1-5; TRBD1 aligns across 10 bases. The V gene's germline CDR1 is GTSNPN and CDR2 SVGIG (reference sequence). CDR3 length: 15 residues. V was clipped by 3 bases and J by 1 base; unmatched bases: 3.

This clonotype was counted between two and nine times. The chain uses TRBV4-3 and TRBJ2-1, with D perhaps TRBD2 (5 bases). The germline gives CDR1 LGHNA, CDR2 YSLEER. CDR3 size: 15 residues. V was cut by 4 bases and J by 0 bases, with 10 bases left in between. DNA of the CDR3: TGCGCCAGCAGCCTGGCCGGGAACTCCTACAATGAGCAGTTCTTC. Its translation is CASSLAGNSYNEQFF.

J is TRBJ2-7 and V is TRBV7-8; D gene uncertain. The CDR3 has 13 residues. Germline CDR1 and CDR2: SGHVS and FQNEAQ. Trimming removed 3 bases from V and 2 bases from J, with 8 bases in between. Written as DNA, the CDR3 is TGTGCCAGCAGCTTGGGAACAGCCTACGAGCAGTACTTC. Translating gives CASSLGTAYEQYF.

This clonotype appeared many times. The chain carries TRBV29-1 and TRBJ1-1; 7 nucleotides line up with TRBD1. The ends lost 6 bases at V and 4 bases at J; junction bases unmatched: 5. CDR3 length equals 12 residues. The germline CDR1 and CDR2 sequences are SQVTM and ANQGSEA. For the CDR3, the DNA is TGCAGCGTGGCCCCAGGGGGCACTGAAGCTTTCTTT. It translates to CSVAPGGTEAFF.

The CDR3 loop is CSVRQGNTEAFF. The CDR3 DNA follows: TGCAGCGTTCGACAGGGGAACACTGAAGCTTTCTTT. The chain employs TRBV29-1 and TRBJ1-1, with 7 bases lining up with TRBD1. The V and J ends lost 5 bases and 1 base, in that order; junction bases with no gene match: 1. CDR1 is SQVTM, CDR2 ANQGSEA, per germline. The CDR3 spans 12 residues.